Listed below are T cell receptor beta chains from one sample, sequenced in a study of regulatory T cells in long-lasting Graves disease. TCRdb reprocessed the multiplex PCR reads with MiXCR, giving one entry per CDR3 protein. The sample yields 650,000 to 700,000 distinct CDR3 sequences, around 30% seen once. Sequencing was performed on peripheral blood mononuclear cells (PBMCs), taken when the disease was refractory, from a patient treated with antithyroid drugs. The receptors here all came from a female donor with Graves disease. CDR3s include the opening cysteine and the closing phenylalanine or tryptophan. A D gene is named only where the DNA matches it firmly. A row's size may be missing; if present it is once, few, many or a size class.

D	J	size	length	V	DNA	CDR3
-	TRBJ2-7	-	13	TRBV20-1	TGCAGTGCCACCCCGGGTGCTGCCTACGAGCAGTACTTC	CSATPGAAYEQYF
-	TRBJ1-4	-	13	TRBV6-1	TGTGCCAGCTCCGCCACGCCTAGAGAAAAACTGTTTTTT	CASSATPREKLFF
-	TRBJ1-2	few	15	TRBV12-3/TRBV12-4	TGTGCCAGCAGTTTAAAAAGGGGCCCTGTTAGAGGCTACACCTTC	CASSLKRGPVRGYTF
-	TRBJ2-7	-	14	TRBV30	TGTGCCTGGAGGAAGGGTCTAGGAGCGGTCGAGCAGTACTTC	CAWRKGLGAVEQYF
-	TRBJ2-2	-	16	TRBV2	TGTGCCAGCAGTGAAACCCCCCCCGGGGTAACCGGGGAGCTGTTTTTT	CASSETPPGVTGELFF
TRBD1	TRBJ1-1	-	15	TRBV29-1	TGCAGCGTTGAATGGGACAGGGGACAGAACACTGAAGCTTTCTTT	CSVEWDRGQNTEAFF
-	TRBJ1-5	-	15	TRBV7-2	TGTGCCAGCAGCCCCTTTCATTTTAGCAATCAGCCCCAGCATTTT	CASSPFHFSNQPQHF
-	TRBJ1-2	-	13	TRBV25-1	TGTGCCAGCAGTGAATTATACAGGGATGGCTACACCTTC	CASSELYRDGYTF
-	TRBJ2-5	many	14	TRBV20-1	TGCAGTGCTTCGAGGGACACGAATATCGGGACCCAGTACTTC	CSASRDTNIGTQYF
-	TRBJ2-7	-	12	TRBV6-1	TGTGCCAGCAGTAGGGACGGAAACGAGCAGTACTTC	CASSRDGNEQYF
TRBD1	TRBJ1-2	-	15	TRBV14	TGTGCCAGCAGCCAAGTACAGGGGGGTTACTATGGCTACACCTTT	CASSQVQGGYYGYTF
-	TRBJ1-2	-	11	TRBV29-1	TGCAGCCCCTGGACAGTAGACGGCTACACCTTC	CSPWTVDGYTF
-	TRBJ2-7	-	14	TRBV5-1	TGCGCCAGCAGCTTGGGGCAGGTAAAGGGCGAGCAGTACTTC	CASSLGQVKGEQYF
TRBD1	TRBJ1-4	-	16	TRBV13	TGTGCCAGCAGCTTACAGCAGGGGGGGGCTAATGAAAAACTGTTTTTT	CASSLQQGGANEKLFF
TRBD1	TRBJ1-4	many	14	TRBV27	TGTGCCAGCAGCCGTGGACAGGGAGGTGAAAAACTGTTTTTT	CASSRGQGGEKLFF
TRBD1	TRBJ1-5	few	16	TRBV12-3/TRBV12-4	TGTGCCAGCAGTCCTACCGCCGACAGGGCCAATCAGCCCCAGCATTTT	CASSPTADRANQPQHF
-	TRBJ1-1	-	12	TRBV3-1	TGTGCCAGCAGCCCTAGCAGGACTGAAGCTTTCTTT	CASSPSRTEAFF
-	TRBJ1-2	many	13	TRBV2	TGTGCCAGCAGTGAATCCAACCTCTATGGCTACACCTTC	CASSESNLYGYTF
-	TRBJ1-6	-	18	TRBV12-3/TRBV12-4	TGTGCCAGCAGTTTAGCGGGAGGGGGGCGAATGTATAATTCACCCCTCCACTTT	CASSLAGGGRMYNSPLHF
-	TRBJ1-4	-	16	TRBV15	TGTGCCACCAGCAGAGATCCCAGGGTAACTAATGAAAAACTGTTTTTT	CATSRDPRVTNEKLFF
-	TRBJ2-1	-	14	TRBV2	TGTGCCAGCAGATTACTAGCAGTCTACAATGAGCAGTTCTTC	CASRLLAVYNEQFF
-	TRBJ1-5	few	13	TRBV30	TGTGCCTGGAGTGTGGACAACAATCAGCCCCAGCATTTT	CAWSVDNNQPQHF
-	TRBJ2-7	-	13	TRBV6-1	TGTGCCAGCAGATCCGGGACCCTGGGCGAGCAGTACTTC	CASRSGTLGEQYF
-	TRBJ2-7	few	14	TRBV20-1	TGCAGTGCTGGGGGCGTGGGGCTCCACTACGAGCAGTACTTC	CSAGGVGLHYEQYF
-	TRBJ2-1	-	15	TRBV3-1	TGTGCCAGCAGCCTGCGGGGCACCTCCTACAATGAGCAGTTCTTC	CASSLRGTSYNEQFF
-	TRBJ1-5	few	14	TRBV6-1	TGTGCCAGCAGTGAAGTGGGGGTTGGTCAGCCCCAGCATTTT	CASSEVGVGQPQHF
-	TRBJ1-2	many	13	TRBV20-1	TGCAGTGCTAGTGCTGGACAGCTCGACCCCTCTACCTTC	CSASAGQLDPSTF
TRBD1	TRBJ1-2	many	14	TRBV2	TGTGCCAGCAGGAGGACAGGAGTTAACTATGGCTACACCTTC	CASRRTGVNYGYTF
TRBD1	TRBJ1-1	-	14	TRBV6-2/TRBV6-3	TGTGCCAGCAGTGGGAGAGGGGGCATTACTGAAGCTTTCTTT	CASSGRGGITEAFF
-	TRBJ2-5	many	15	TRBV12-3/TRBV12-4	TGTGCCAGCACTCCGGCGGGACCGACCCAAGAGACCCAGTACTTC	CASTPAGPTQETQYF
-	TRBJ2-7	-	15	TRBV29-1	TGCAGCGTCGTATTTGGGACGGGTGGTGCCTACGAGCAGTACTTC	CSVVFGTGGAYEQYF
TRBD2	TRBJ2-7	-	12	TRBV12-3/TRBV12-4	TGTGCCAGCAGTTCCTTAGCGGGAGGGCAGTACTTC	CASSSLAGGQYF
-	TRBJ1-2	-	14	TRBV24-1	TGTGCCACCAGTGATTTCTCTAGCAGGGGTGGCTACACCTTC	CATSDFSSRGGYTF
-	TRBJ2-2	-	12	TRBV12-3/TRBV12-4	TGTGCCAGCAGTGAAAGTACCGGGGAGCTGTTTTTT	CASSESTGELFF
-	TRBJ2-4	-	13	TRBV11-2	TGTGCCAGCAGCTTGAAGGCCTTAAACATTCAGTACTTC	CASSLKALNIQYF
-	TRBJ1-5	many	14	TRBV6-2/TRBV6-3	TGTGCCAGCAGTTACGACGCCAGGGTGTATTTATCGAGTTTT	CASSYDARVYLSSF
TRBD1	TRBJ1-2	few	17	TRBV28	TGTGCCAGCAGTTTATCAGACAGGGGGGCGGCTAACTATGGCTACACCTTC	CASSLSDRGAANYGYTF
TRBD1	TRBJ1-6	-	15	TRBV30	TGTGCCTGGAGTGTACTGGGACAGGGAAATTCACCCCTCCACTTT	CAWSVLGQGNSPLHF
-	TRBJ1-4	-	15	TRBV28	TGTGCCAGCAGCCCCCCTAGAGCCTATAATGAAAAACTGTTTTTT	CASSPPRAYNEKLFF
TRBD2	TRBJ2-7	-	16	TRBV3-1	TGTGCCAGCAGCCAAGATTTAGCTAGCGGGAGTTACGAGCAGTACTTC	CASSQDLASGSYEQYF
-	TRBJ1-2	-	14	TRBV7-8	TGTGCCAGCAGCCTTGGTGATCATTGGGAAGGCTACACCTTC	CASSLGDHWEGYTF